The clone carrying this T cell receptor (beta chain) has a handful of counts. Clones were read by immunoSEQ multiplex PCR, and TCRdb kept only the in-frame ones, dropping some. This sample has tens of thousands of clones, with 70% to 80% found just once. With 0 bases removed from V and 3 bases from J, the gap between germline ends came to 17 bases. Germline CDR1 is SGHNT and CDR2 is YYREEE (reference sequence). The CDR3 runs to 17 residues. These data are taken from a study of blood T cell repertoires in COVID-19. Sample: peripheral blood. The chain has TRBV5-4 and TRBJ2-3; D may be TRBD2 (6 bases). The clonotype was recovered from a man between 65 and 85 years old with acute or convalescent COVID-19. DNA of the CDR3: TGTGCCAGCAGCTTGGGGGCGGGAATTGGAATGACAGATACGCAGTATTTT. Protein sequence: CASSLGAGIGMTDTQYF.